This T cell receptor (beta chain) was sequenced for a study of spatial heterogeneity in lung cancer. Turning to the study itself: Alpha-chain detections were consistently fewer than beta-chain detections among the sequences.

This clonotype has a count of ten or more. Its antigen is currently unknown. Study observations and caveats: One measure, the expanded intratumoral alpha and beta TCR count, tracked tumor mutation counts. Coverage was estimated at roughly 7% of tumor T cells for alpha chains and roughly 14% for beta chains.

Documented time point: sample taken at primary tumor resection. No cell sorting; template was whole RNA from tumor, lung tissue or PBMC. Germline values: CDR1 SNHLY, CDR2 FYNNEI. Trimming cost V 5 bases and J 10 bases; bases outside gene matches: 8. CDR3 length: 13 amino acids. TCRdb called the 5' RACE reads again in MiXCR, with one record for every CDR3 protein. The table records some 11,000 distinct CDR3 sequences, approximately 8% of them present only once. The chain employs TRBV2 and TRBJ1-5; 7 positions match TRBD1. The sample here was lung tumor tissue, taken at surgery. The clonotype comes from a female donor with early-stage non-small cell lung cancer. The CDR3: CASSRGTAAPQHF. CDR3 nucleotide sequence: TGTGCCAGCAGTCGGGGGACAGCCGCACCCCAGCATTTT.